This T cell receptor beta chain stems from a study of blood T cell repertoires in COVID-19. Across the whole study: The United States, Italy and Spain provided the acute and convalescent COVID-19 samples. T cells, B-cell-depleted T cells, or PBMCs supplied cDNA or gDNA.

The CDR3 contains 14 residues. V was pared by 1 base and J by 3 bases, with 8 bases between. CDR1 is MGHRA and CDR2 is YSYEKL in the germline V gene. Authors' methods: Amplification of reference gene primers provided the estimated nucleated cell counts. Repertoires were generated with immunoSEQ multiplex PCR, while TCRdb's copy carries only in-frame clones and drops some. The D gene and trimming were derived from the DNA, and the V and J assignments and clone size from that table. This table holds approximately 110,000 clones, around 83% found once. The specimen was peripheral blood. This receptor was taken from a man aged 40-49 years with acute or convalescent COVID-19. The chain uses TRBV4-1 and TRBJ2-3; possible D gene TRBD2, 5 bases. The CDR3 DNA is TGCGCCAGCAGCCAAGCGGAGGAAACAGATACGCAGTATTTT. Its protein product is CASSQAEETDTQYF.